The 20 T cell receptor beta chains below all came from one sample that was sequenced in a study of regulatory T cells in long-lasting Graves disease. With iRepertoire HTBI primers and Arm-PCR of CDR3 regions, TCR beta libraries were built. MiXCR, applied by TCRdb to the multiplex PCR reads, yields one record per CDR3 protein. The sample includes a few hundred thousand distinct CDR3 sequences, about 11% of them seen just once. Time point specified: newly diagnosed GD, antithyroid drugs for less than 3 months. From PBMCs, RNA was extracted and then used to make the TCR library. The same sample was also used in a study of T cells in Graves' hyperthyroidism and ophthalmopathy.

Sequencing was performed on peripheral blood mononuclear cells (PBMCs), taken at new diagnosis, from a patient treated with antithyroid drugs. These receptor sequences come from a woman aged 18-35 years with Graves disease.

This clonotype was observed a few times. The chain carries TRBV19 and TRBJ2-7, with unresolved D. The V end was cut by 9 bases, the J end by 1 base, with 13 bases between. There are 13 residues in the CDR3. Germline CDR1 LNHDA, CDR2 SQIVND (reference sequence). CDR3 amino acids: CASTPYGSYEQYF. Here the CDR3 DNA reads TGTGCCAGCACTCCCTATGGGTCCTACGAGCAGTACTTC.

This clonotype came up many times. The V call is TRBV28, the J call TRBJ1-2, with a weak D call TRBD1 (6 bases). Germline lookup yields CDR1 MDHEN and CDR2 SYDVKM. With 2 bases removed from V and 3 bases from J, the gap between germline ends came to 16 bases. The CDR3 sequence is 16 residues long. The CDR3 DNA is TGTGCCAGCAGTTTAGGGGGGGCAGTGAGGGACTATGGCTACACCTTC. Protein: CASSLGGAVRDYGYTF.

This clonotype was counted many times. This rearrangement joins TRBV6-2 or TRBV6-3 to TRBJ1-5; possible D gene TRBD1, 5 bases. The V end lost 4 bases, the J end lost 3 bases, and 10 bases lay between the germline ends. The CDR3 runs 14 residues. Germline V gene sequence: CDR1 MNHEY, CDR2 SVGEGT. CDR3 loop: CASSWRQFNQPQHF. Here the CDR3 DNA reads TGTGCCAGCAGTTGGAGACAGTTCAATCAGCCCCAGCATTTT.

This clonotype has ten or more counts. The chain links TRBV6-1 to TRBJ1-2; D gene unclear. There are 14 residues in the CDR3. Germline-derived CDR1 and CDR2 are MNHNS and SASEGT. The V end was cut by 10 bases, the J end by 2 bases, with 17 bases between. CDR3 residues: CATSPSWVNYGYTF. CDR3 bases: TGTGCCACCTCCCCCTCGTGGGTAAACTATGGCTACACCTTC.

The table lists this clonotype with many counts. The chain links TRBV20-1 to TRBJ1-1; TRBD1 aligns across 8 bases. The CDR3 runs to 15 residues. J lost 1 base, V lost 0 bases, and 4 bases had no gene match. Germline V gives CDR1 DFQATT, CDR2 SNEGSKA (reference sequence). CDR3 amino acids: CSARDYGTGNTEAFF. The CDR3 DNA is TGCAGTGCTAGAGATTATGGGACAGGGAACACTGAAGCTTTCTTT.

This clonotype showed up many times. The gene calls are TRBV18 and TRBJ2-1; weak D call: TRBD2 (6 bases). The CDR3 totals 14 residues. The germline V gene has CDR1 KGHSH and CDR2 LQKENI. V shed 4 bases and J shed 8 bases, with 15 bases lying between them. DNA for the CDR3: TGTGCCAGCTCACTCCGGGACTGGGGCGATGAGCAGTTCTTC. This encodes CASSLRDWGDEQFF. Together with reference TRBV18 and TRBJ2-1, the CDR3 gives the full variable domain: NAGVMQNPRHLVRRRGQEARLRCSPMKGHSHVYWYRQLPEEGLKFMVYLQKENIIDESGMPKERFSAEFPKEGPSILRIQQVVRGDSAAYFCASSLRDWGDEQFFGPGTRLTVL.

This clonotype was observed many times. The chain is built from TRBV6-2 or TRBV6-3 and TRBJ2-7; TRBD2 agrees at 9 bases. The CDR3 has 17 residues. The germline V gene encodes CDR1 MNHEY and CDR2 SVGEGT. V lost 6 bases and J lost 3; bases outside the gene matches: 15. CDR3 sequence (DNA): TGTGCCAGCAGCACCTACCCCGGTCTAGCGGGACTCTACGAGCAGTACTTC. Translated: CASSTYPGLAGLYEQYF.

The CDR3 is CASSSRTSGETQYF. The DNA for the CDR3 is TGTGCCAGCAGCTCAAGGACTAGCGGCGAGACCCAGTACTTC. The chain employs TRBV11-2 and TRBJ2-5; 10 nucleotides agree with TRBD2. The V and J ends lost 4 bases and 5 bases, in that order; junction bases with no gene match: 4. Germline assignment: CDR1 SGHAT and CDR2 FQNNGV. This CDR3 region has 14 residues.

The chain is built from TRBV6-2 or TRBV6-3 and TRBJ2-7; D assignment may be TRBD1 or TRBD2 (5 bases each). Trimming removed 8 bases from V and 0 bases from J, with 14 bases in between. CDR3 length: 14 amino acids. The germline gives CDR1 MNHEY, CDR2 SVGEGT. Here the CDR3 reads CASQESGSSYEQYV. The CDR3 nucleotides are TGTGCCAGCCAAGAGTCAGGGAGCTCCTACGAGCAGTACGTC.

This clonotype showed up many times. The chain couples TRBV28 to TRBJ1-5; perhaps TRBD1 as D (6 bases). V lost 6 bases to trimming and J lost 11 bases, with 29 bases between them. This CDR3 region has 17 residues. CDR1 and CDR2 (germline): MDHEN, SYDVKM. The CDR3 bases are TGTGCCAGCAGAACAAACAGGGATGCCGGAACCGCGACGGCCCAGCATTTT. Protein product: CASRTNRDAGTATAQHF.

This clonotype was found a few times. The J gene is TRBJ1-4, the V gene TRBV7-9; 8 bases agree with TRBD1. From germline, CDR1 is SEHNR and CDR2 FQNEAQ (reference sequence). J gave up 5 bases and V 1 base, and 6 bases lay outside the gene matches. The CDR3 runs to 16 residues. This chain's CDR3 is CASSLGSTGANEKLFF. For the CDR3, the DNA is TGTGCCAGCAGCTTAGGGTCGACAGGGGCAAATGAAAAACTGTTTTTT. Complete variable domain (other parts from reference TRBV7-9 and TRBJ1-4): DTGVSQNPRHKITKRGQNVTFRCDPISEHNRLYWYRQTLGQGPEFLTYFQNEAQLEKSRLLSDRFSAERPKGSFSTLEIQRTEQGDSAMYLCASSLGSTGANEKLFFGSGTQLSVL.

This clonotype was recorded at least ten times. The chain is built from TRBV7-9 and TRBJ2-1; 7 bases line up with TRBD2. The CDR3 is 13 amino acids. The ends lost 5 bases at V and 6 bases at J; junction bases unmatched: 4. Per the germline V gene, CDR1 is SEHNR and CDR2 is FQNEAQ (reference sequence). CDR3 residues: CASSLGLVNEQFF. The CDR3 nucleotides are TGTGCCAGCAGCCTTGGACTAGTCAATGAGCAGTTCTTC.

This clonotype was found many times. The J gene is TRBJ1-2, the V gene TRBV7-9; possibly TRBD1 for D (5 bases). V shed 2 bases and J shed 5 bases, with 15 bases lying between them. CDR1 and CDR2 (germline): SEHNR, FQNEAQ (reference sequence). The CDR3 has 15 amino acids. CDR3 loop: CASSLTQTGKYGYTF. The CDR3 DNA sequence: TGTGCCAGCAGCTTAACCCAAACAGGAAAATATGGCTACACCTTC.

The chain is built from TRBV15 and TRBJ2-1; D possibly uses TRBD1 or TRBD2 (5 bases each). The germline V and J ends were trimmed by 5 bases and 9 bases, with 8 bases remaining between them. Germline CDR1 LNHNV, CDR2 YYDKDF (reference sequence). The CDR3 is 11 residues long. CDR3 bases: TGTGCCACCAGCCCTGGGGGTGAGCAGTTCTTC. It translates to CATSPGGEQFF.

This clonotype was seen a few times. The chain is built from TRBV20-1 and TRBJ1-6; D might be TRBD1 (5 bases). This CDR3 spans 16 amino acids. The V end lost 1 base, the J end lost 7 bases, and 17 bases lay between the germline ends. Germline V gene data show CDR1 as DFQATT and CDR2 as SNEGSKA (reference sequence). The CDR3: CSARANTGTGNSPLHF. The CDR3 nucleotides read TGCAGTGCTAGAGCTAATACCGGGACGGGGAATTCACCCCTCCACTTT.

This clonotype was counted at least ten times. The CDR3 is CASSRPGLEASDTQYF. DNA for the CDR3: TGTGCCAGCAGCCGACCGGGACTAGAAGCTTCAGATACGCAGTATTTT. The rearrangement links TRBV6-1 to TRBJ2-3, with 8 nucleotides matching TRBD2. The junction had 12 bases not matched to a gene; V was cut back by 6 bases and J by 4 bases. Germline V CDR1 and CDR2: MNHNS, SASEGT. The CDR3 consists of 16 residues.

This clonotype was recorded at least ten times. The rearrangement joins TRBV6-2 or TRBV6-3 to TRBJ2-7; TRBD2 might be the D (7 bases). Trimming pared 4 bases from V and 3 bases from J, leaving 22 bases between. Germline CDR1 and CDR2: MNHEY and SVGEGT. This CDR3 is built from 17 residues. The CDR3 nucleotides are TGTGCCAGCAGTTCCCCGATCGGAGGGGGGGGGATCTACGAGCAGTACGTC. Its protein is CASSSPIGGGGIYEQYV.

Note on this clonotype: Given a much more abundant clone one base away, this may be a read error. The V call is TRBV5-1, the J call TRBJ1-1, with 9 bases that match TRBD1. Germline assignment: CDR1 SGHRS and CDR2 YFSETQ. There are 17 residues in the CDR3. CDR3: CASSLGDREGWDTGAFF. CDR3 DNA sequence: TGCGCCAGCAGCTTGGGGGACAGGGAAGGATGGGACACTGGAGCTTTCTTT.

This clonotype was seen many times. The J gene is TRBJ1-5, the V gene TRBV27, with D perhaps matching TRBD1 (6 bases). CDR3 length equals 15 residues. V was clipped by 2 bases and J by 6 bases, with 14 bases between them. Germline V gene data show CDR1 as MNHEY and CDR2 as SMNVEV (reference sequence). Here the CDR3 reads CASSLRGATGQPQHF. CDR3 in DNA: TGTGCCAGCAGTTTACGGGGGGCTACCGGTCAGCCCCAGCATTTT.

The chain couples TRBV29-1 to TRBJ2-2, with 10 nucleotides matching TRBD2. V shed 4 bases and J 7 bases; nucleotides not matched to a gene: 6. Germline V gene data show CDR1 as SQVTM and CDR2 as ANQGSEA. The CDR3 consists of 14 residues. The CDR3: CSVGLAGGGGELFF. The CDR3 nucleotides are TGCAGCGTTGGATTAGCGGGGGGAGGCGGGGAGCTGTTTTTT.